The 15 T cell receptor beta chains below come from one sample, sequenced in a study of early T cells in non-severe SARS-CoV-2 infection (dated by TCRdb to the early 2020s). The library was generated by 5' RACE. Reads for this sample came from a NextSeq 500. TCRdb trimmed the raw reads at Q25, called clones with MiXCR and kept productive beta chains. Duplicate CDR3 protein sequences are folded into a single record with the most common DNA and genes. This sample has about 33,000 distinct CDR3 sequences in its table, and 5% to 6% of those were observed once. Together, the top ten hold 25% to 30% of the sample. Sequenced: whole blood. These receptors came from an adult who was a healthcare worker with PCR-confirmed SARS-CoV-2 infection or an uninfected control (not recorded which).

This chain connects TRBV27 to TRBJ2-3, with 7 bases identical to TRBD1. The V and J ends lost 7 bases and 4 bases, in that order; junction bases with no gene match: 8. The germline V gene encodes CDR1 MNHEY and CDR2 SMNVEV (reference sequence). The CDR3 covers 14 residues. The CDR3 DNA follows: TGTGCCAGCACCAGTAACAGGGGCCCAGATACGCAGTATTTT. This gives the protein CASTSNRGPDTQYF.

In this sample, this clonotype turned up many times. The chain employs TRBV3-1 and TRBJ1-6; no definite D call. Germline V gives CDR1 LGHDT, CDR2 YNNKEL (reference sequence). The CDR3 sequence is 16 residues long. Trimming took 4 bases from V and 1 from J, leaving 11 bases between them. CDR3 sequence (DNA): TGTGCCAGCAGCCCGGGCCCTACATCCTATAATTCACCCCTCCACTTT. Translation: CASSPGPTSYNSPLHF.

This clonotype was recorded many times. The chain couples TRBV28 to TRBJ2-7; 7 bases align to TRBD1. From germline, CDR1 is MDHEN and CDR2 SYDVKM. This CDR3 has 14 amino acids. J lost 5 bases, V lost 6 bases, and 10 bases had no gene match. The DNA of the CDR3 is TGTGCCAGCAGCTACATGACAGGGCCCAACGAGCAGTACTTC. This encodes CASSYMTGPNEQYF.

Ten or more counts support this clonotype. The rearrangement joins TRBV5-1 to TRBJ1-2, with unresolved D. This CDR3 has 15 amino acids. Germline V gene lookup returns CDR1 SGHRS and CDR2 YFSETQ. Between the trimmed V and J ends, which lost 6 bases and 3 bases, there was a span of 18 bases. In DNA form, the CDR3 reads TGCGCCAGCATCCCTGAAGGAGGAACGGACTATGGCTACACCTTC. Translating it yields CASIPEGGTDYGYTF. The variable domain in full, with the rest retrieved from reference TRBV5-1 and TRBJ1-2, is KAGVTQTPRYLIKTRGQQVTLSCSPISGHRSVSWYQQTPGQGLQFLFEYFSETQRNKGNFPGRFSGRQFSNSRSEMNVSTLELGDSALYLCASIPEGGTDYGYTFGSGTRLTVV.

This clonotype was seen a handful of times. The rearrangement links TRBV2 to TRBJ2-5, with D uncertain. This CDR3 is built from 11 residues. The germline V and J ends were trimmed by 5 bases and 2 bases, with 3 bases remaining between them. The V gene's germline CDR1 is SNHLY and CDR2 FYNNEI. CDR3 protein: CASSTQETQYF. CDR3 bases: TGTGCCAGCAGTACACAAGAGACCCAGTACTTC.

This clonotype was detected ten times or more. The V gene is TRBV24-1, the J gene TRBJ2-1, with 10 bases aligning to TRBD2. The CDR3 is 17 residues long. CDR1 is KGHDR, CDR2 SFDVKD, per germline. After removal of 2 bases from V and 1 base from J, the junction contained 4 bases not matched to a gene. CDR3 sequence reads: CATSDSLAGASYNEQFF. The CDR3 DNA sequence: TGTGCCACCAGTGATTCTCTAGCGGGAGCGTCCTACAATGAGCAGTTCTTC.

This clonotype showed up just a few times. The chain joins TRBV9 to TRBJ2-7, with D perhaps matching TRBD2 (5 bases). V lost 0 bases to trimming and J lost 3 bases, with 13 bases between them. The CDR3 runs 15 residues. The germline V gene encodes CDR1 SGDLS and CDR2 YYNGEE. The CDR3 DNA reads TGTGCCAGCAGCGTAGATGTAGCAGCGGTCTACGAGCAGTACTTC. Protein sequence: CASSVDVAAVYEQYF.

This clonotype was observed at least ten times. J is TRBJ2-2 and V is TRBV29-1; 8 bases map to TRBD2. J lost 0 bases, V lost 4 bases, and 4 bases had no gene match. The V gene's germline CDR1 is SQVTM and CDR2 ANQGSEA. CDR3 length equals 15 residues. As DNA, the CDR3 is TGCAGCGTTGCCGTGCGGGGGGCGAACACCGGGGAGCTGTTTTTT. Translating gives CSVAVRGANTGELFF.

This clonotype was counted ten times or more. The gene calls are TRBV18 and TRBJ2-1; the D gene is possibly TRBD1 (6 bases). The CDR3 loop spans 18 amino acids. V lost 0 bases to trimming and J lost 1 base, with 16 bases between them. Looked up from germline, CDR1 is KGHSH and CDR2 is LQKENI. The CDR3 nucleotides read TGTGCCAGCTCACCACCAGGGGGAAGAATGGGTTCCTACAATGAGCAGTTCTTC. Residues: CASSPPGGRMGSYNEQFF.

There are a few counts of this clonotype. The chain links TRBV29-1 to TRBJ2-3; D unresolved. The germline CDR1 and CDR2 sequences are SQVTM and ANQGSEA. V lost 1 base, J lost 6 bases, and 8 bases lay in between. This CDR3 comprises 12 residues. The CDR3 region has the DNA TGCAGCGTTGAAGCTCAAAGCGATACGCAGTATTTT. Translated, it gives CSVEAQSDTQYF.

This clonotype appeared a few times. The chain recombines TRBV19 with TRBJ2-2, with D perhaps TRBD1 (6 bases). CDR1 LNHDA and CDR2 SQIVND come from the germline V gene (reference sequence). Trimming cost V 4 bases and J 6 bases, with 21 bases left between them. The CDR3 extends over 17 amino acids. The CDR3 sequence is CASSTPGHRHLSGELFF. In nucleotides, the CDR3 is TGTGCCAGTAGTACGCCGGGACATCGTCATCTTTCCGGGGAGCTGTTTTTT.

This clonotype was detected a few times. The CDR3 region has the DNA TGTGCCAGCAGGGGACAGGGGGCTAACGGGGAGCTGTTTTTT. It encodes CASRGQGANGELFF. The chain links TRBV12-3 or TRBV12-4 to TRBJ2-2, with 12 bases that match TRBD1. V was clipped by 6 bases and J by 7 bases; unmatched bases: 3. CDR3 length equals 14 residues.

This rearrangement joins TRBV6-2 or TRBV6-3 to TRBJ2-5; 8 bases agree with TRBD2. The germline gives CDR1 MNHEY, CDR2 SVGEGT. J lost 3 bases, V lost 4 bases, and 4 bases had no gene match. CDR3 length: 14 residues. The CDR3 coding sequence is TGTGCCAGCAGTTGGCGGGGGGCCGAAGAGACCCAGTACTTC. It translates to CASSWRGAEETQYF.

This sequence joins TRBV6-4 and TRBJ1-1; weak D call: TRBD1 (6 bases). The CDR3 extends over 13 amino acids. The V gene's germline CDR1 is MRHNA and CDR2 SNTAGT. V was trimmed by 11 bases and J by 0 bases, leaving 13 bases between them. The CDR3 here is CALTGDLNTEAFF. CDR3 nucleotide sequence: TGTGCCCTGACAGGCGACTTGAACACTGAAGCTTTCTTT.

The chain recombines TRBV5-1 with TRBJ2-3; no clear D. The germline CDR1 and CDR2 sequences are SGHRS and YFSETQ. The germline V and J ends were trimmed by 4 bases and 0 bases, with 15 bases remaining between them. This CDR3 spans 16 amino acids. CDR3 region: CASSLQVSPSTDTQYF. The CDR3 DNA reads TGCGCCAGCAGCCTCCAAGTTAGCCCTAGCACAGATACGCAGTATTTT. Filled out from reference TRBV5-1 and TRBJ2-3, the complete variable domain reads KAGVTQTPRYLIKTRGQQVTLSCSPISGHRSVSWYQQTPGQGLQFLFEYFSETQRNKGNFPGRFSGRQFSNSRSEMNVSTLELGDSALYLCASSLQVSPSTDTQYFGPGTRLTVL.